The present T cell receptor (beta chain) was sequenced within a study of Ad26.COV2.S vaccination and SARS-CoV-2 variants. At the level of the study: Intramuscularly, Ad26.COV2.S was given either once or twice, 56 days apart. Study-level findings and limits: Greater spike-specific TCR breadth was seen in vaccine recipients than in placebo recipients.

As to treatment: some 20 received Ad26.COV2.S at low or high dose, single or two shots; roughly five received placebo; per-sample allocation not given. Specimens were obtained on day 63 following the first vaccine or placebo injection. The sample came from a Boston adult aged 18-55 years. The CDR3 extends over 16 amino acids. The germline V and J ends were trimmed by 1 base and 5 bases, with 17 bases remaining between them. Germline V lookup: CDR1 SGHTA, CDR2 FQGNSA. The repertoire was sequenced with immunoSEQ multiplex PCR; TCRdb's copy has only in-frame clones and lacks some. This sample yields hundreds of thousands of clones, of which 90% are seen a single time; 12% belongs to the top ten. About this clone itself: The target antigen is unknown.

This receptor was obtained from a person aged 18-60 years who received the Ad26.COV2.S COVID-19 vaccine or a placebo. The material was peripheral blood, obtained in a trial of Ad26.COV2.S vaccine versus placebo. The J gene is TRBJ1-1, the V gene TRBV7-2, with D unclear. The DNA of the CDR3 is TGTGCCAGCAGCTTAGTCGGGTACGGGGTAGGGACTGAAGCTTTCTTT. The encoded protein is CASSLVGYGVGTEAFF.